This record concerns one T cell receptor beta chain sequence. Its antigen is still unknown. The sample comes from a study of T cells in Graves' hyperthyroidism and ophthalmopathy. In the study overall: Peripheral blood was collected at initial diagnosis, before any treatment.

PBMCs came from 7.5 to 10 ml fresh peripheral blood. Whole-study results and caveats: Researchers found most expanded thyroid clonotypes above 0.001 in blood as well.

Amplified regions were TCR beta CDR3 sequences from RNA transcripts. Carried out on the TCR CDR3, a first-round RT-PCR used the HTBI primer set. TCRdb called the multiplex PCR reads again in MiXCR, with one record for every CDR3 protein. The sample lists some 700,000 distinct CDR3 sequences; around 16% were seen once. Trimming took off 1 base at V and 3 bases at J, with 13 bases between the two ends. This CDR3 is 16 amino acids long. Germline values: CDR1 SEHNR, CDR2 FQNEAQ (reference sequence). The receptor comes from a man aged 50 or older with Graves' hyperthyroidism. Sample: blood. This rearrangement joins TRBV7-9 to TRBJ1-5; possibly TRBD1 for D (6 bases). CDR3 coding DNA: TGTGCCAGCAGCTTAGGACGGGGGCCATTCAATCAGCCCCAGCATTTT. Translated, it gives CASSLGRGPFNQPQHF.